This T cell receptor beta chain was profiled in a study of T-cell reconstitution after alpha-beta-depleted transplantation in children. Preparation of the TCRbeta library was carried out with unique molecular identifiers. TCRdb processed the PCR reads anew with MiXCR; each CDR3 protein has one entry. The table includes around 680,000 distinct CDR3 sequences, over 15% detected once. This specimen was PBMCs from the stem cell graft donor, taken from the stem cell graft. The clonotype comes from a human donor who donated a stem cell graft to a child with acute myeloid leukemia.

CDR3 sequence reads: CASSYFWTGGFNEQFF. Written as DNA, the CDR3 is TGTGCCAGCAGTTATTTTTGGACAGGGGGGTTTAATGAGCAGTTCTTC. The J gene is TRBJ2-1, the V gene TRBV7-9, with TRBD1 matching over 10 bases. CDR1 and CDR2 from the germline V gene are SEHNR and FQNEAQ (reference sequence). Germline trimming cut 6 bases from V and 7 bases from J; bases unmatched to any gene: 12. The CDR3 extends over 16 amino acids. Combining the CDR3 with reference TRBV7-9 and TRBJ2-1 gives the whole variable domain DTGVSQNPRHKITKRGQNVTFRCDPISEHNRLYWYRQTLGQGPEFLTYFQNEAQLEKSRLLSDRFSAERPKGSFSTLEIQRTEQGDSAMYLCASSYFWTGGFNEQFFGPGTRLTVL.